The entry below describes one T cell receptor (beta chain). This sample was taken from a study of control samples from healthy donors and cancer patients. Generated by immunoSEQ multiplex PCR, the TCRdb table keeps only in-frame clones and is missing some. Among some 100,000 clones listed, 80% to 95% were seen once. Trimming cost V 3 bases and J 5 bases, with 17 bases left between them. Germline V gives CDR1 SGHRS, CDR2 YFSETQ. The CDR3 extends over 15 amino acids. This clonotype was sampled from a human donor in good health. The donor label of this sample is uncertain. The sequenced sample consisted of blood. The chain combines TRBV5-1 with TRBJ2-5; weak D call: TRBD1 (6 bases). The CDR3 nucleotides read TGCGCCAGCAGCTCTCAGACAGGAGGTTCGGAGACCCAGTACTTC. It is translated as CASSSQTGGSETQYF.